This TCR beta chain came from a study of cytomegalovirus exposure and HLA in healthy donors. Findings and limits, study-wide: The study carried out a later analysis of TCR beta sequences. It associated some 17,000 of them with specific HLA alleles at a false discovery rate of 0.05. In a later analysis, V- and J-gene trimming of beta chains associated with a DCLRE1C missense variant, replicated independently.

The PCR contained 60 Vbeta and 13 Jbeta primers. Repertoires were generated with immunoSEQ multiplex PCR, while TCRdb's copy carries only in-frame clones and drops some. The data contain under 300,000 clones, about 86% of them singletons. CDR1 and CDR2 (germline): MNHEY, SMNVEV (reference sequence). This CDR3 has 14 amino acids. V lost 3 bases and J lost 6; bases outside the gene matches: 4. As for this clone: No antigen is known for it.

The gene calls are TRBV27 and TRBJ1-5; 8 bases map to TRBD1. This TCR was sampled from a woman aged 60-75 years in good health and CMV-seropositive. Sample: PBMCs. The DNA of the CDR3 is TGTGCCAGCAGTTTCCGACAGGGGCCTCAGCCCCAGCATTTT. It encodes CASSFRQGPQPQHF.